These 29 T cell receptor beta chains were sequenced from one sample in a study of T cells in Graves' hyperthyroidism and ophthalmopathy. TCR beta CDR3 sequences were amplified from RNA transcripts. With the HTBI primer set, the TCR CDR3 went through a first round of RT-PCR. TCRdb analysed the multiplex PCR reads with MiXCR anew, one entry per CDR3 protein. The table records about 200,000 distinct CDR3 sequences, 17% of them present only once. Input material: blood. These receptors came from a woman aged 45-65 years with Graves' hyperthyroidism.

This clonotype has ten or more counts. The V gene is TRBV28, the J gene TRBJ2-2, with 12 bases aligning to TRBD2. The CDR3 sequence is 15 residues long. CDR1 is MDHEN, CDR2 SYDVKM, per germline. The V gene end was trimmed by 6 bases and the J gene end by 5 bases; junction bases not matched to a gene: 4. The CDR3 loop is CASSVTSGRTGELFF. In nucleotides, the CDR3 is TGTGCCAGCAGCGTCACTAGCGGGAGGACCGGGGAGCTGTTTTTT.

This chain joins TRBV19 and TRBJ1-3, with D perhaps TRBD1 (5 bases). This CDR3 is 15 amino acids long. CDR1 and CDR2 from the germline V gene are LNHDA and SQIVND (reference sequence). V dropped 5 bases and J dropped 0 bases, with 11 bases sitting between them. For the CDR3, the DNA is TGTGCCAGTAGTGTGGGACGGTACTCTGGAAACACCATATATTTT. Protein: CASSVGRYSGNTIYF.

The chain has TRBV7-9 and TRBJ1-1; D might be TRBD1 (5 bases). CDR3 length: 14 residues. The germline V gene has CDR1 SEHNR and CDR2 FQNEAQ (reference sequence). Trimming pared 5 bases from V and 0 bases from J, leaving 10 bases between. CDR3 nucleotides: TGTGCCAGCAGCACAGCAGGGATGAACACTGAAGCTTTCTTT. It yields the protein CASSTAGMNTEAFF.

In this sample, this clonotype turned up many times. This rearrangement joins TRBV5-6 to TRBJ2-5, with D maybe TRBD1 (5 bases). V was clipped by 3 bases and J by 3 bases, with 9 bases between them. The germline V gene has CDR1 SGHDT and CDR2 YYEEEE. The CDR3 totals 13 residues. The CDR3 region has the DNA TGTGCCAGCAGCTCGCAGGGAAAAGAGACCCAGTACTTC. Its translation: CASSSQGKETQYF.

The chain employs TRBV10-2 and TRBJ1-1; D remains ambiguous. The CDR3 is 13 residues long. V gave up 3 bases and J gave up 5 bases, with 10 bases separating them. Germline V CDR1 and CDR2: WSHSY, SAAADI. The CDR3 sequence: CASSDSGWTEAFF. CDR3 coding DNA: TGCGCCAGCAGTGATTCCGGGTGGACTGAAGCTTTCTTT.

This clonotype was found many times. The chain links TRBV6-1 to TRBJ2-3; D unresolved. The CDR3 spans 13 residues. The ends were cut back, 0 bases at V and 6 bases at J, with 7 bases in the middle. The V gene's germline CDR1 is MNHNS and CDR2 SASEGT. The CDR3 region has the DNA TGTGCCAGCAGTGAAGCTCTACCGGATACGCAGTATTTT. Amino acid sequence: CASSEALPDTQYF.

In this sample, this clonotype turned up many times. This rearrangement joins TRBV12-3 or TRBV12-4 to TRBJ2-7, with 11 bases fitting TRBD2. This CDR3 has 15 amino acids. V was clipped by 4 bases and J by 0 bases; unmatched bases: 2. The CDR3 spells CASSYTSGSSYEQYF. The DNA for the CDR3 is TGTGCCAGCAGTTATACTAGCGGGAGCTCCTACGAGCAGTACTTC.

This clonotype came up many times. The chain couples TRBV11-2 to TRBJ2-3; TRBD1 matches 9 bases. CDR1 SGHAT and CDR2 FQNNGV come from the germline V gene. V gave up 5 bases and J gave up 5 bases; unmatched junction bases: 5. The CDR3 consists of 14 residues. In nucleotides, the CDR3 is TGTGCCAGCAGCCTGGACAGGGGCGGAGATACGCAGTATTTT. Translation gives CASSLDRGGDTQYF.

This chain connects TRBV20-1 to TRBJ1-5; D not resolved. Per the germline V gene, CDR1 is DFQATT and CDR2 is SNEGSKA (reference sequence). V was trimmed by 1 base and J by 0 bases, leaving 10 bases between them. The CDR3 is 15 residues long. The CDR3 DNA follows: TGCAGTGCTAGAGGTGGGATCTATAGCAATCAGCCCCAGCATTTT. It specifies CSARGGIYSNQPQHF.

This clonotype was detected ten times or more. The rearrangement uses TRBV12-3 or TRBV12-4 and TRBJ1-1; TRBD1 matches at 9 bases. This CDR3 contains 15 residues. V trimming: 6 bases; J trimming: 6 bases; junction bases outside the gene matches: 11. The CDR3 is CASSPTGTGYPEAFF. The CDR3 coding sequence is TGTGCCAGCAGCCCGACCGGGACAGGGTATCCTGAAGCTTTCTTT.

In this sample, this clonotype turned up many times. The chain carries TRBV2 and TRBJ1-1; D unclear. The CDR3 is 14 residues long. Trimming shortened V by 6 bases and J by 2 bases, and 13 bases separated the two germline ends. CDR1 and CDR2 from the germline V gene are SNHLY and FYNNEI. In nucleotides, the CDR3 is TGTGCCAGCAGCCCCGACATGACTAACACTGAAGCTTTCTTT. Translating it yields CASSPDMTNTEAFF.

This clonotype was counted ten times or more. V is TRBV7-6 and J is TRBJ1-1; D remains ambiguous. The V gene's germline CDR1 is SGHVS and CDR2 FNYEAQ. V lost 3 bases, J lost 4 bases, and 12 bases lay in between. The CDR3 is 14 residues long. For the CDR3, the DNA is TGTGCCAGCAGCTTGGGTCAGTGGGGCACTGAAGCTTTCTTT. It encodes CASSLGQWGTEAFF.

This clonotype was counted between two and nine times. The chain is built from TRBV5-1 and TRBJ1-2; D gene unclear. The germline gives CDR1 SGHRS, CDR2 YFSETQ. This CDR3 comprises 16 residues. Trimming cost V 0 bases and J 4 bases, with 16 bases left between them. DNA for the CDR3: TGCGCCAGCAGCTTGGAGGGTCGTCCGGCAACCTATGGCTACACCTTC. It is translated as CASSLEGRPATYGYTF.

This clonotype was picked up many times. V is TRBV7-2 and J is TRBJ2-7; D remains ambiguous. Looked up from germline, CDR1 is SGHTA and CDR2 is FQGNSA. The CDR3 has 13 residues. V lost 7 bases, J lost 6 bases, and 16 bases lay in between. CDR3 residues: CASTFVSLGEQYF. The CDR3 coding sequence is TGTGCCAGCACCTTCGTTTCGTTGGGCGAGCAGTACTTC. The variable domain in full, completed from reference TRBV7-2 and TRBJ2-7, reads GAGVSQSPSNKVTEKGKDVELRCDPISGHTALYWYRQSLGQGLEFLIYFQGNSAPDKSGLPSDRFSAERTGGSVSTLTIQRTQQEDSAVYLCASTFVSLGEQYFGPGTRLTVT.

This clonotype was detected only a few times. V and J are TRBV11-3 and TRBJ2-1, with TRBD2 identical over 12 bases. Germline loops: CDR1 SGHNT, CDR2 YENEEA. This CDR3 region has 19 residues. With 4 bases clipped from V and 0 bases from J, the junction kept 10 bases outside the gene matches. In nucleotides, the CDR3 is TGTGCCAGCAGCTCCCCCGGGACTAGCGGGTCCAGCTCCTACAATGAGCAGTTCTTC. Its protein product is CASSSPGTSGSSSYNEQFF.

CDR3 sequence (DNA): TGCAGTGCTAGTACTGGACAGGGGGCGCGGGAGACCCAGTACTTC. This encodes CSASTGQGARETQYF. The rearrangement uses TRBV20-1 and TRBJ2-5, with TRBD1 matching 11 bases. V lost 3 bases to trimming and J lost 5 bases; unmatched junction nucleotides: 8. The CDR3 is 15 amino acids. The germline V gene encodes CDR1 DFQATT and CDR2 SNEGSKA (reference sequence).

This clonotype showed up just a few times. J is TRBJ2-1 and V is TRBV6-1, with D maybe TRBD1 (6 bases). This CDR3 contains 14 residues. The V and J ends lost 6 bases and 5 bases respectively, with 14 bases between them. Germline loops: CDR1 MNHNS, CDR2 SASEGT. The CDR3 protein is CASSLSGQNNEQFF. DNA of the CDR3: TGTGCCAGCAGCCTTTCTGGACAGAACAATGAGCAGTTCTTC.

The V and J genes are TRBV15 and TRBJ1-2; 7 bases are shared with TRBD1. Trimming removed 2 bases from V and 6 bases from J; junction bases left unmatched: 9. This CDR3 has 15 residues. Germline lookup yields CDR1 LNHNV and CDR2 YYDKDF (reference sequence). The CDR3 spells CATSRLDRAANGYTF. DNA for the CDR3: TGTGCCACCAGCAGACTAGACAGGGCGGCAAATGGCTACACCTTC.

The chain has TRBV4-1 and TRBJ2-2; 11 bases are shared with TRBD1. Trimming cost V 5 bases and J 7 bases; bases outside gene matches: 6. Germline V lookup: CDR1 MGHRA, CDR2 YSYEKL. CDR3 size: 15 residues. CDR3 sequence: CASSVRTGGYGELFF. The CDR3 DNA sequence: TGCGCCAGCAGCGTGAGGACAGGGGGCTACGGGGAGCTGTTTTTT.

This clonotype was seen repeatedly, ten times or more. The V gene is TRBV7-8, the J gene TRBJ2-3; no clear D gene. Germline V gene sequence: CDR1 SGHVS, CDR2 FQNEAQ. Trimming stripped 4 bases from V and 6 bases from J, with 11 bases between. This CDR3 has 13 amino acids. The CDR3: CASSSSLRDTQYF. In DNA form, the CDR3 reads TGTGCCAGCAGCTCCTCTTTAAGGGATACGCAGTATTTT. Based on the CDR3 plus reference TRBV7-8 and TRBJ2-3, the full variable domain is GAGVSQSPRYKVAKRGQDVALRCDPISGHVSLFWYQQALGQGPEFLTYFQNEAQLDKSGLPSDRFFAERPEGSVSTLKIQRTQQEDSAVYLCASSSSLRDTQYFGPGTRLTVL.

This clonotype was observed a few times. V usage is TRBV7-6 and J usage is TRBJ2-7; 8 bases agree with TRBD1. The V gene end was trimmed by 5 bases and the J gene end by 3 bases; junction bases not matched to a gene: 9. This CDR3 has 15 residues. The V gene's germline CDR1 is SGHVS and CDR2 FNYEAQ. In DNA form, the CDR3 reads TGTGCCAGCAGCCCAAACCGGGACAGGAGCTACGAGCAGTACTTC. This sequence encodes CASSPNRDRSYEQYF.

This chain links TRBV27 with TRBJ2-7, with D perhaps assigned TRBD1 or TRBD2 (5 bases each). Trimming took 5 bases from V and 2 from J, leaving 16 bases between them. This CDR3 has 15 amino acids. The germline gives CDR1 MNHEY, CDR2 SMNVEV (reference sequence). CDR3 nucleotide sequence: TGTGCCAGCAGTCCTTCCTTTAGGGGAGCCTACGAGCAGTACTTC. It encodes CASSPSFRGAYEQYF.

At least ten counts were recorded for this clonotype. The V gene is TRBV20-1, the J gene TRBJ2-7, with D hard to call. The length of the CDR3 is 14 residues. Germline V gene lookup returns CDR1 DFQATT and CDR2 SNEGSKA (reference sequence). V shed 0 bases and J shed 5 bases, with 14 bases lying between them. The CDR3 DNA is TGCAGTGCTAGAGAAGGGTTGGGGAACCACGAGCAGTACTTC. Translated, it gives CSAREGLGNHEQYF.

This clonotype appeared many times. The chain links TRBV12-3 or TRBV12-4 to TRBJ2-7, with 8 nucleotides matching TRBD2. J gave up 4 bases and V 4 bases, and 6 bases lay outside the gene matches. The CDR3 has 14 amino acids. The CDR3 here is CASSSPGLGYEQYF. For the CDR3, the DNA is TGTGCCAGCAGTTCCCCGGGACTAGGGTACGAGCAGTACTTC.

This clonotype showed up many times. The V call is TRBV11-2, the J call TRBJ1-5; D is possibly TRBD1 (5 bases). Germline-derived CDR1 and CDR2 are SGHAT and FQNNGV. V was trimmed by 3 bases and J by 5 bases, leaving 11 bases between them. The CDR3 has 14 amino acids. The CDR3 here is CASSLWGGDQPQHF. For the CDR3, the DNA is TGTGCCAGCAGCTTGTGGGGGGGAGATCAGCCCCAGCATTTT.

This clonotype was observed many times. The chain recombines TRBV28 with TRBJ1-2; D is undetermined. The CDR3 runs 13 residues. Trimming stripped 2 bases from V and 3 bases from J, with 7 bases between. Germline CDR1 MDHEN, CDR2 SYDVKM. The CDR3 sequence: CASSLGEDYGYTF. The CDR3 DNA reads TGTGCCAGCAGTTTAGGTGAGGACTATGGCTACACCTTC.

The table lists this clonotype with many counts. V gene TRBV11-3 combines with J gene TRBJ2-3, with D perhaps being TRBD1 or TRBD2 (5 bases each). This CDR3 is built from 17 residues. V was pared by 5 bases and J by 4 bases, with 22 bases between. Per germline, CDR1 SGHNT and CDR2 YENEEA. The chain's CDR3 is CASSPDWGMGFSDTQYF. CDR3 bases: TGTGCCAGCAGCCCAGATTGGGGGATGGGATTTTCAGATACGCAGTATTTT.

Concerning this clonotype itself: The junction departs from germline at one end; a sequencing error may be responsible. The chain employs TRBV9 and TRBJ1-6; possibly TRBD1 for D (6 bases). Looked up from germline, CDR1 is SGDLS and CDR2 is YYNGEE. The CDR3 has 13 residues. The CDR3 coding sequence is TGTGCCGGCAGTCAGGGGAATGATTCACCCCTCCACTTT. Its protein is CAGSQGNDSPLHF.

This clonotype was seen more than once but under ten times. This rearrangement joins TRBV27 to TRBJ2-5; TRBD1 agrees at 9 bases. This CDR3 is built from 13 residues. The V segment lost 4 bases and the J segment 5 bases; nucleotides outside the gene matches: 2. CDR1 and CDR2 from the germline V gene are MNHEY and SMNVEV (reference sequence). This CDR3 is CASSSDRGETQYF. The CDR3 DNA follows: TGTGCCAGCAGTTCAGACAGGGGGGAGACCCAGTACTTC.